The text below deals with one T cell receptor beta chain. The target of this receptor is not known. No base quality information exists; no much larger clone differs at one position. This sample is part of a study of control samples from healthy donors and cancer patients (dated by TCRdb to the early 2020s). The method behind the library was the immunoSEQ multiplex PCR assay. The immuneACCESS repertoire file appears here via TCRdb, limited to in-frame rearrangements. These files lack a portion of the clones; in checked studies, under half of the deficit traces to unresolved V genes, and the cause of the others is not known. In all, the sample holds about 130,000 clones, and roughly 94% of those were seen once. 14% of the sample goes to the ten largest clones. Based on the germline V gene (reference sequence), the CDR1 and CDR2 sequences are GTSNPN and SVGIG. The CDR3 numbers 11 residues from cysteine through phenylalanine. The sequence is cut down to CDR3 DNA, 33 bases in frame from base 1. V and J are truncated by 0 bases and 7 bases respectively, leaving an intervening sequence of 4 bases.

The material sequenced was PBMCs. The origin of this receptor is a man aged 60 to 75 with colorectal cancer. The rearranged segments are TRBV30 and TRBJ1-3, with the identity of the D gene unclear. The CDR3 in this case is CAWSVSNTIYF. The nucleotides read TGTGCCTGGAGTGTGTCTAACACCATATATTTT.